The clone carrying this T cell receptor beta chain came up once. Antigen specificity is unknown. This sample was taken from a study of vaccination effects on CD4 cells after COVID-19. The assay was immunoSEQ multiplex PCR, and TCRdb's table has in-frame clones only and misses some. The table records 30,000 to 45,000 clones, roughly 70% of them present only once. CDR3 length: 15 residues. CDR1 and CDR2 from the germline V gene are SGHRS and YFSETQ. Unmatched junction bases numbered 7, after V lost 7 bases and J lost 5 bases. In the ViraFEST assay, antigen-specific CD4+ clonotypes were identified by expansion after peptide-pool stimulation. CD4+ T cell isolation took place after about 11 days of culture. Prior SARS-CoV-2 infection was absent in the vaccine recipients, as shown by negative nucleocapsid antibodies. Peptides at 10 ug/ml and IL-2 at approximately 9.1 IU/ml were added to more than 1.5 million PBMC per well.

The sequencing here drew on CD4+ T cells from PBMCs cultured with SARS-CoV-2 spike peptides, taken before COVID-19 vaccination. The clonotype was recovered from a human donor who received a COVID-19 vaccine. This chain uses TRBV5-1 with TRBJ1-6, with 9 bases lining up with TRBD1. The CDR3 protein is CASAGQGMDNSPLHF. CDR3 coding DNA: TGCGCCAGCGCGGGACAGGGCATGGATAATTCACCCCTCCACTTT.